This T cell receptor (beta chain) appears in the sequencing data of a study of blood T cell repertoires in COVID-19. Whole-study context: The study drew acute and convalescent COVID-19 samples from the United States, Italy and Spain.

CDR3 length: 13 residues. V gave up 3 bases and J gave up 5 bases, with 11 bases separating them. Germline CDR1 and CDR2: SGHNT and YENEEA. Authors' analysis steps: Estimation of nucleated cell counts relied on the amplification of reference gene primers. Measured with immunoSEQ multiplex PCR; TCRdb has only the in-frame clones, and not every one. V and J calls and clone size follow that table, whereas D and trimming were derived from the DNA. The table records over 150,000 clones, around 86% of them present only once. The sample comprised peripheral blood. The sequence derives from a woman between 70 and 85 years old with COVID-19, enrolled during active disease. The chain is built from TRBV11-3 and TRBJ2-7; D may be TRBD2 (5 bases). The CDR3 here is CASSFGLYNEQYF. Written as DNA, the CDR3 is TGTGCCAGCAGCTTCGGACTCTACAACGAGCAGTACTTC.